The 25 T cell receptor beta chains below were found in one sample sequenced in a study of spatial heterogeneity in lung cancer. The study's findings and limits: Counts that tracked tumor mutation counts were those of expanded intratumoral alpha and beta TCRs.

TCRdb re-derived calls from the 5' RACE reads in MiXCR, one entry per CDR3 protein. The table lists a few thousand distinct CDR3 sequences, approximately 15% of them singletons. As for time point: sample taken at primary tumor resection. These TCRs are of unknown antigen specificity. The sample consisted of lung tumor tissue, taken at surgery. All receptors come from a female donor with early-stage non-small cell lung cancer.

By its share, this clonotype is medium-sized. The rearrangement uses TRBV4-3 and TRBJ2-2, with 11 bases that match TRBD2. The CDR3 runs 17 residues. The trim removed 3 bases at V and 4 bases at J, leaving 7 bases unmatched. Per the germline V gene, CDR1 is LGHNA and CDR2 is YSLEER. CDR3 DNA: TGCGCCAGCAGCCAGCATCTAGCGGGGGGAGGCACCGGGGAGCTGTTTTTT. Residues: CASSQHLAGGGTGELFF.

The table lists this clonotype with many counts. The chain has TRBV11-2 and TRBJ1-5, with TRBD1 as a possible D gene (6 bases). The germline V gene has CDR1 SGHAT and CDR2 FQNNGV. Trimming shortened V by 6 bases and J by 5 bases, and 14 bases separated the two germline ends. The CDR3 loop spans 14 amino acids. This CDR3 reads CASSIESGDQPQHF. Written as DNA, the CDR3 is TGTGCCAGCAGTATAGAATCAGGGGATCAGCCCCAGCATTTT. Looking up the rest from reference TRBV11-2 and TRBJ1-5 gives the full variable domain: EAGVAQSPRYKIIEKRQSVAFWCNPISGHATLYWYQQILGQGPKLLIQFQNNGVVDDSQLPKDRFSAERLKGVDSTLKIQPAKLEDSAVYLCASSIESGDQPQHFGDGTRLSIL.

Ten or more counts support this clonotype. The genes are TRBV6-5 and TRBJ2-5; no definite D call. Germline loops: CDR1 MNHEY, CDR2 SVGAGI. CDR3 length: 11 residues. The ends were cut back, 4 bases at V and 8 bases at J, with 8 bases in the middle. The CDR3 coding sequence is TGTGCCAGCAGTTCCTTTTCCACCCAGTACTTC. Amino acid sequence: CASSSFSTQYF.

This clonotype is labeled as medium-sized. This chain joins TRBV20-1 and TRBJ2-5; the D is unclear. Germline CDR1 DFQATT, CDR2 SNEGSKA (reference sequence). Trimming cost V 6 bases and J 5 bases, with 22 bases left between them. The CDR3 runs 15 residues. CDR3 DNA sequence: TGCAGTGCCACTGACCCGAGTTACGACGGGGAGACCCAGTACTTC. Protein: CSATDPSYDGETQYF.

This sequence joins TRBV9 and TRBJ2-2; D gene ambiguous. V was pared by 0 bases and J by 6 bases, with 12 bases between. The CDR3 loop spans 15 amino acids. Germline loops: CDR1 SGDLS, CDR2 YYNGEE. For the CDR3, the DNA is TGTGCCAGCAGCGTAGATGGTTGGGGTGCCGGGGAGCTGTTTTTT. Translating gives CASSVDGWGAGELFF.

The chain links TRBV11-2 to TRBJ2-7; no firm D call. This CDR3 is 14 amino acids long. Germline loops: CDR1 SGHAT, CDR2 FQNNGV. Deletions cut 3 bases from V and 2 bases from J, with 11 bases between. CDR3 DNA: TGTGCCAGCAGCTTCGGCCTGTATCCCTACGAGCAGTACTTC. Its translation is CASSFGLYPYEQYF.

This clonotype is labeled as medium-sized (0.01 to 0.1%). The V call is TRBV6-5, the J call TRBJ1-6; D remains ambiguous. V was trimmed by 3 bases and J by 6 bases, leaving 15 bases between them. The CDR3 runs 16 residues. In germline, CDR1 is MNHEY, CDR2 SVGAGI. The chain's CDR3 is CASSYDPFPTNSPLHF. The DNA for the CDR3 is TGTGCCAGCAGTTATGACCCCTTTCCAACTAATTCACCCCTCCACTTT.

This clonotype is judged medium-sized. This chain connects TRBV7-2 to TRBJ2-3, with D maybe TRBD2 (7 bases). V was trimmed by 1 base and J by 1 base, leaving 18 bases between them. Germline CDR1 and CDR2: SGHTA and FQGNSA. CDR3 size: 18 residues. CDR3 DNA: TGTGCCAGCAGCTTAGTAGGGACATGGGGGGGACGCACAGATACGCAGTATTTT. It specifies CASSLVGTWGGRTDTQYF.

By sample fraction, this clonotype is hyperexpanded. The V gene is TRBV29-1, the J gene TRBJ2-3; the match to TRBD1 covers 11 bases. Germline values: CDR1 SQVTM, CDR2 ANQGSEA. V shed 7 bases, J shed 3 bases, and the junction held 3 bases outside the gene matches. The CDR3 has 13 amino acids. For the CDR3, the DNA is TGCAGCGCCGGGACAGGGGGGACAGATACGCAGTATTTT. Its translation is CSAGTGGTDTQYF.

This clonotype appeared a few times. The J gene is TRBJ2-7, the V gene TRBV28; D gene ambiguous. The V and J ends lost 6 bases and 4 bases respectively, with 13 bases between them. The length of the CDR3 is 13 residues. CDR1 and CDR2 (germline): MDHEN, SYDVKM. The CDR3 DNA reads TGTGCCAGCAGCTCAAGCGACGGATACGAGCAGTACTTC. This translates into CASSSSDGYEQYF.

By frequency in the sample, this clonotype is medium-sized. The V gene is TRBV6-2 or TRBV6-3, the J gene TRBJ2-7; possible D gene TRBD1, 5 bases. Trimming removed 2 bases from V and 2 bases from J, with 7 bases in between. The germline gives CDR1 MNHEY, CDR2 SVGEGT. The CDR3 runs 13 residues. The CDR3 bases are TGTGCCAGCAGTTACAAGGGGACCTACGAGCAGTACTTC. Translating gives CASSYKGTYEQYF.

This clonotype is categorized as medium-sized. The junction does not match germline at one end; this may be a read error. This sequence joins TRBV6-5 and TRBJ1-1, with 10 bases aligning to TRBD1. CDR3 length equals 12 residues. The germline gives CDR1 MNHEY, CDR2 SVGAGI. In DNA, the CDR3 is TGTGCCAGCGGTTCCCTCGGGACAGGGGAGGCCTTT. This sequence encodes CASGSLGTGEAF.

This clonotype is termed medium-sized (0.01 to 0.1%). CDR3 coding DNA: TGTGCCAGCAGCTTAGAGGGACAGAGAAACAATGAGCAGTTCTTC. It yields the protein CASSLEGQRNNEQFF. This chain links TRBV7-9 with TRBJ2-1; 7 bases line up with TRBD1. The junction had 5 bases not matched to a gene; V was cut back by 1 base and J by 5 bases. Germline CDR1 reads SEHNR; CDR2 reads FQNEAQ (reference sequence). The CDR3 length is 15 residues.

This chain joins TRBV6-5 and TRBJ2-7, with a weak D call TRBD2 (6 bases). This CDR3 spans 15 amino acids. Germline V gene sequence: CDR1 MNHEY, CDR2 SVGAGI. The V gene lost 5 bases and the J gene lost 0 bases, with 14 bases spanning the gap. CDR3 in DNA: TGTGCCAGCAGTCCTCGGACTATTAGCTCCTACGAGCAGTACTTC. This codes for CASSPRTISSYEQYF.

This clonotype occurred a few times. This chain links TRBV5-5 with TRBJ2-7; D could derive from TRBD1 or TRBD2 (5 bases each). CDR1 and CDR2 (germline): SGHKS, YYEKEE (reference sequence). This CDR3 contains 14 residues. The V and J ends lost 7 bases and 2 bases respectively, with 16 bases between them. The CDR3 bases are TGTGCCAGCCGTACCGGGACGACCGCCTACGAGCAGTACTTC. Protein product: CASRTGTTAYEQYF. Based on the CDR3 plus reference TRBV5-5 and TRBJ2-7, the full variable domain is DAGVTQSPTHLIKTRGQQVTLRCSPISGHKSVSWYQQVLGQGPQFIFQYYEKEERGRGNFPDRFSARQFPNYSSELNVNALLLGDSALYLCASRTGTTAYEQYFGPGTRLTVT.

This clonotype was recorded many times. The CDR3 region has the DNA TGCAGTGCTTCGACTAGCGGGGTCGGCAAAAACATTCAGTACTTC. Translation gives CSASTSGVGKNIQYF. This rearrangement joins TRBV20-1 to TRBJ2-4; 11 positions match TRBD2. The CDR3 length is 15 residues. The ends lost 5 bases at V and 3 bases at J; junction bases unmatched: 6. Germline-derived CDR1 and CDR2 are DFQATT and SNEGSKA (reference sequence).

This clonotype was detected ten times or more. V is TRBV10-3 and J is TRBJ1-6; maybe TRBD1 (6 bases). Germline CDR1 ENHRY, CDR2 SYGVKD. Deletions cut 5 bases from V and 1 base from J, with 6 bases between. The CDR3 sequence is 14 residues long. The CDR3, as DNA: TGTGCCATCAGTACAGGGTCCTATAATTCACCCCTCCACTTT. Translating gives CAISTGSYNSPLHF.

By proportion, this clonotype is medium-sized. The chain joins TRBV29-1 to TRBJ1-4; D call uncertain. V was trimmed by 4 bases and J by 7 bases, leaving 13 bases between them. In germline, CDR1 is SQVTM, CDR2 ANQGSEA. The CDR3 is made up of 13 amino acids. CDR3 protein: CSVGVQWSEKLFF. CDR3 sequence (DNA): TGCAGCGTTGGCGTCCAGTGGTCTGAAAAACTGTTTTTT.

This chain connects TRBV20-1 to TRBJ1-5; 11 positions agree with TRBD1. The CDR3 spans 17 residues. V trimming: 3 bases; J trimming: 1 base; junction bases outside the gene matches: 8. Germline CDR1 reads DFQATT; CDR2 reads SNEGSKA (reference sequence). The CDR3 loop reads CSASRDRGGLSNQPQHF. The CDR3 region has the DNA TGCAGTGCTAGCCGGGACAGGGGGGGATTGAGCAATCAGCCCCAGCATTTT.

By its share, this clonotype is medium-sized (0.01 to 0.1%). CDR3 amino acids: CASSQGSNEKLFF. For the CDR3, the DNA is TGTGCCAGCAGCCAAGGTTCTAATGAAAAACTGTTTTTT. This chain joins TRBV3-1 and TRBJ1-4; D is ambiguous. CDR3 length: 13 residues. The V and J ends lost 1 base and 3 bases respectively, with 3 bases between them. Germline V gene data show CDR1 as LGHDT and CDR2 as YNNKEL (reference sequence).

In its sample, this clonotype was seen many times. The chain recombines TRBV6-2 or TRBV6-3 with TRBJ2-1; the D is unclear. V gave up 4 bases and J gave up 4 bases, with 8 bases separating them. Germline CDR1 MNHEY, CDR2 SVGEGT. This CDR3 is built from 13 residues. The DNA of the CDR3 is TGTGCCAGCAGTTCTCTTTCATACAATGAGCAGTTCTTC. It encodes CASSSLSYNEQFF.

In its sample, this clonotype was seen once. The rearrangement links TRBV5-1 to TRBJ2-7, with a possible D match to TRBD1 (5 bases). Trimming stripped 3 bases from V and 0 bases from J, with 13 bases between. Germline assignment: CDR1 SGHRS and CDR2 YFSETQ. The CDR3 loop spans 15 amino acids. The CDR3 DNA is TGCGCCAGCAGCTGGAGTGGACACTACTCCTACGAGCAGTACTTC. It is translated as CASSWSGHYSYEQYF.

This clonotype is deemed medium-sized (0.01 to 0.1%). The rearrangement joins TRBV7-2 to TRBJ1-4; D uncertain. Germline values: CDR1 SGHTA, CDR2 FQGNSA. The V gene lost 5 bases and the J gene lost 4 bases, with 11 bases spanning the gap. The CDR3 length is 14 residues. This CDR3 is CASSRGVGNEKLFF. For the CDR3, the DNA is TGTGCCAGCAGCCGGGGTGTAGGTAATGAAAAACTGTTTTTT.

The CDR3 region is CASSPPRSTGLKGYTF. The CDR3 nucleotides read TGTGCCAGCAGCCCACCTCGTTCGACAGGGTTGAAAGGCTACACCTTC. This chain links TRBV3-1 with TRBJ1-2; 7 bases match TRBD1. Looked up from germline, CDR1 is LGHDT and CDR2 is YNNKEL (reference sequence). The CDR3 contains 16 residues. Trimming took 4 bases from V and 8 from J; bases not matched to a gene: 16.

This clonotype is labeled medium-sized. The genes are TRBV13 and TRBJ2-2, with D possibly called TRBD1 or TRBD2 (5 bases each). The CDR3 has 15 amino acids. Germline CDR1 is PRHDT and CDR2 is FYEKMQ (reference sequence). Trimming shortened V by 4 bases and J by 1 base, and 10 bases separated the two germline ends. The CDR3 sequence is CASSSGRRNTGELFF. CDR3 sequence (DNA): TGTGCCAGCAGCTCGGGACGACGGAACACCGGGGAGCTGTTTTTT.